One sample yielded the 24 T cell receptor beta chains listed below, sequenced in a study of beta chain features in type 1 diabetes. The study's findings and limits: Shorter TCRB CDR3s, moderately but significantly so, marked every one of the four CD4+ subsets in Type 1 diabetes patients.

The investigators reverse transcribed all of the isolated RNA, so they sequenced expressed TCRB transcripts. TCRdb's copy holds only in-frame clones and misses some; the assay was immunoSEQ multiplex PCR. The sample lists 40,000 to 45,000 clones; 66% were seen once. The antigens of these receptors remain unknown. The sequencing sample was made of Tregs from blood. The receptors here all came from a woman in her late teens or twenties with type 1 diabetes.

The chain joins TRBV2 to TRBJ1-1; 7 bases align to TRBD1. Germline trimming cut 2 bases from V and 0 bases from J; bases unmatched to any gene: 6. In germline, CDR1 is SNHLY, CDR2 FYNNEI. This CDR3 contains 16 residues. The CDR3 loop reads CASSERGTELNTEAFF. CDR3 sequence (DNA): TGTGCCAGCAGTGAAAGAGGGACAGAATTGAACACTGAAGCTTTCTTT.

A single count supports this clone. The chain carries TRBV7-2 and TRBJ2-5, with 12 bases lining up with TRBD2. This CDR3 contains 15 residues. V was pared by 2 bases and J by 5 bases, with 3 bases of the junction left unmatched. The V gene's germline CDR1 is SGHTA and CDR2 FQGNSA. For the CDR3, the DNA is TGTGCCAGCAGCTTACTAGCGGGAGGGGTGGAGACCCAGTACTTC. It translates to CASSLLAGGVETQYF.

The genes are TRBV11-3 and TRBJ2-3; TRBD2 matches 7 bases. CDR1 and CDR2 (germline): SGHNT, YENEEA. The CDR3 consists of 18 residues. V lost 0 bases and J lost 0; bases outside the gene matches: 9. Here the CDR3 reads CASSLEGRLADSTDTQYF. The CDR3 DNA reads TGTGCCAGCAGCTTAGAGGGGCGGCTAGCGGACAGCACAGATACGCAGTATTTT.

J is TRBJ2-7 and V is TRBV20-1; D remains ambiguous. Trimming left V 3 bases short and J 7 bases short, with 10 bases between. CDR3 length equals 11 residues. The germline V gene has CDR1 DFQATT and CDR2 SNEGSKA (reference sequence). CDR3 nucleotides: TGCAGTGCTAGTCAGGCTCGGGAGCAGTACTTC. It translates to CSASQAREQYF.

The rearrangement joins TRBV29-1 to TRBJ2-5; maybe TRBD1 (5 bases). Germline V lookup: CDR1 SQVTM, CDR2 ANQGSEA. The CDR3 is made up of 11 amino acids. The V gene lost 6 bases and the J gene lost 5 bases, with 10 bases spanning the gap. CDR3 loop: CSVAPGETQYF. CDR3 bases: TGCAGCGTAGCCCCAGGGGAGACCCAGTACTTC.

J is TRBJ1-2 and V is TRBV4-3; D unclear. Germline assignment: CDR1 LGHNA and CDR2 YSLEER. V was shortened by 0 bases and J by 4 bases, with 9 bases between the two germline ends. CDR3 size: 14 residues. CDR3 sequence reads: CASSQERHLYGYTF. CDR3 nucleotides: TGCGCCAGCAGCCAAGAAAGACACCTCTATGGCTACACCTTC.

The chain employs TRBV28 and TRBJ2-1, with TRBD2 as a possible D gene (5 bases). CDR1 and CDR2 (germline): MDHEN, SYDVKM. V was shortened by 3 bases and J by 12 bases, with 12 bases between the two germline ends. This CDR3 region has 12 residues. This CDR3 is CASSFALARQFF. The CDR3 DNA reads as TGTGCCAGCAGTTTTGCCCTAGCTCGGCAGTTCTTC. Combining the CDR3 with reference TRBV28 and TRBJ2-1 gives the whole variable domain DVKVTQSSRYLVKRTGEKVFLECVQDMDHENMFWYRQDPGLGLRLIYFSYDVKMKEKGDIPEGYSVSREKKERFSLILESASTNQTSMYLCASSFALARQFFGPGTRLTVL.

This clone was observed a few times. The genes are TRBV7-8 and TRBJ2-1; a possible D gene is TRBD1 (6 bases). Germline loops: CDR1 SGHVS, CDR2 FQNEAQ. The CDR3 spans 12 residues. Trimming took 5 bases from V and 4 from J, leaving 6 bases between them. The chain's CDR3 is CASSRGYNEQFF. The CDR3 DNA reads as TGTGCCAGCAGCAGGGGGTACAATGAGCAGTTCTTC.

The chain links TRBV11-2 to TRBJ2-2; no clear D gene. The V and J ends lost 0 bases and 0 bases respectively, with 14 bases between them. CDR3 length equals 18 residues. Germline CDR1 is SGHAT and CDR2 is FQNNGV. This CDR3 reads CASSLDRAAAANTGELFF. In DNA form, the CDR3 reads TGTGCCAGCAGCTTAGATCGTGCGGCAGCCGCGAACACCGGGGAGCTGTTTTTT. Filled out from reference TRBV11-2 and TRBJ2-2, the complete variable domain reads EAGVAQSPRYKIIEKRQSVAFWCNPISGHATLYWYQQILGQGPKLLIQFQNNGVVDDSQLPKDRFSAERLKGVDSTLKIQPAKLEDSAVYLCASSLDRAAAANTGELFFGEGSRLTVL.

The chain couples TRBV10-3 to TRBJ2-7; D is perhaps TRBD2 (5 bases). The ends were cut back, 10 bases at V and 4 bases at J, with 17 bases in the middle. Germline V CDR1 and CDR2: ENHRY, SYGVKD. This CDR3 has 13 residues. CDR3 sequence: CATEGGTSYEQYF. The DNA for the CDR3 is TGTGCCACCGAAGGAGGCACCTCTTACGAGCAGTACTTC.

In DNA form, the CDR3 reads TGTGCCAGCAGCTTAATAGATGGGACAGGGCTCGAGCAGTACTTC. Residues: CASSLIDGTGLEQYF. This chain connects TRBV11-2 to TRBJ2-7; 9 bases agree with TRBD1. There are 15 residues in the CDR3. Germline values: CDR1 SGHAT, CDR2 FQNNGV. Unmatched junction bases numbered 8, after V lost 2 bases and J lost 6 bases.

The chain recombines TRBV10-2 with TRBJ2-5, with TRBD2 matching over 13 bases. The CDR3 has 15 residues. Trimming took 7 bases from V and 5 from J; bases not matched to a gene: 7. The germline CDR1 and CDR2 sequences are WSHSY and SAAADI. The CDR3 DNA reads as TGCGCCAGCACTATCACTAGCGGGGGGGTGGAGACCCAGTACTTC. Amino acids: CASTITSGGVETQYF.

The chain has TRBV2 and TRBJ1-1; D is undetermined. The ends were cut back, 6 bases at V and 3 bases at J, with 8 bases in the middle. The germline V gene encodes CDR1 SNHLY and CDR2 FYNNEI. The CDR3 loop spans 12 amino acids. In nucleotides, the CDR3 is TGTGCCAGCAGACGAGTCTACACTGAAGCTTTCTTT. Encoded protein: CASRRVYTEAFF.

The rearrangement links TRBV27 to TRBJ2-5; 8 bases line up with TRBD1. The J call may be wrong; the DNA end is better matched by TRBJ2-7. Looked up from germline, CDR1 is MNHEY and CDR2 is SMNVEV (reference sequence). The length of the CDR3 is 17 residues. The CDR3 is CASSFLPLDRGTHEQYF. CDR3 nucleotide sequence: TGTGCCAGCAGTTTCTTACCACTAGACAGGGGAACCCACGAGCAGTACTTC.

This chain connects TRBV5-4 to TRBJ2-2; possibly TRBD1 for D (6 bases). The germline V gene has CDR1 SGHNT and CDR2 YYREEE (reference sequence). Trimming removed 2 bases at V and 6 bases at J, with 11 bases between. This CDR3 has 14 residues. CDR3 sequence (DNA): TGTGCCAGCAGCTTACAGGGTTTTTCCGGGGAGCTGTTTTTT. It encodes CASSLQGFSGELFF.

The chain employs TRBV6-4 and TRBJ1-5, with D tentatively TRBD1 (6 bases). Germline CDR1 reads MRHNA; CDR2 reads SNTAGT. This CDR3 is built from 16 residues. Trimming removed 2 bases at V and 0 bases at J, with 11 bases between. The CDR3 sequence: CASSDRGGHSNQPQHF. The CDR3 DNA is TGTGCCAGCAGTGACCGGGGGGGACATAGCAATCAGCCCCAGCATTTT.

Here the CDR3 reads CASSLGGLAGLPWWYEQFF. As DNA, the CDR3 is TGTGCCAGCAGTCTAGGAGGACTAGCGGGCCTCCCCTGGTGGTATGAGCAGTTCTTC. This chain uses TRBV28 with TRBJ2-1; 11 bases are shared with TRBD2. The germline V gene has CDR1 MDHEN and CDR2 SYDVKM. J was trimmed by 8 bases and V by 5 bases; bases with no gene match: 20. CDR3 length: 19 amino acids.

The CDR3 nucleotides are TGTGCCAGCAGCGCAGGGACAGGGGGCTTCTACAATGAGCAGTTCTTC. Amino acids: CASSAGTGGFYNEQFF. The rearrangement uses TRBV7-2 and TRBJ2-1; 12 nucleotides line up with TRBD1. The CDR3 runs to 16 residues. V shed 5 bases and J 3 bases; nucleotides not matched to a gene: 5. CDR1 and CDR2 from the germline V gene are SGHTA and FQGNSA. Variable domain in full (rest from reference TRBV7-2 and TRBJ2-1): GAGVSQSPSNKVTEKGKDVELRCDPISGHTALYWYRQSLGQGLEFLIYFQGNSAPDKSGLPSDRFSAERTGGSVSTLTIQRTQQEDSAVYLCASSAGTGGFYNEQFFGPGTRLTVL.

The sample holds a few counts of this clone. The J gene is TRBJ2-5, the V gene TRBV19; 11 bases line up with TRBD1. CDR1 and CDR2 from the germline V gene are LNHDA and SQIVND (reference sequence). V gave up 9 bases and J gave up 7 bases; unmatched junction bases: 4. The CDR3 has 12 residues. Written as DNA, the CDR3 is TGTGCCAGCCGGGACAGGGGGGGGACCCAGTACTTC. Its translation is CASRDRGGTQYF. Supplemented by reference TRBV19 and TRBJ2-5, the full variable domain reads DGGITQSPKYLFRKEGQNVTLSCEQNLNHDAMYWYRQDPGQGLRLIYYSQIVNDFQKGDIAEGYSVSREKKESFPLTVTSAQKNPTAFYLCASRDRGGTQYFGPGTRLLVL.

The chain carries TRBV5-1 and TRBJ2-7; D possibly corresponds to TRBD2 (5 bases). V lost 4 bases to trimming and J lost 3 bases, with 11 bases between them. The CDR3 consists of 13 residues. CDR1 SGHRS and CDR2 YFSETQ come from the germline V gene. DNA of the CDR3: TGCGCCAGCAGCACCTACGAGGGCTACGAGCAGTACTTC. Its protein is CASSTYEGYEQYF.

This clone was counted only a few times. The chain joins TRBV18 to TRBJ1-5; 12 nucleotides agree with TRBD1. V gave up 6 bases and J gave up 0 bases; unmatched junction bases: 9. CDR3 length equals 18 residues. The germline CDR1 and CDR2 sequences are KGHSH and LQKENI. CDR3 coding DNA: TGTGCCAGCTCCCTACTCGGGACAGGGGGCCATAGCAATCAGCCCCAGCATTTT. Translating gives CASSLLGTGGHSNQPQHF.

The chain has TRBV6-6 and TRBJ2-1; tentative D call: TRBD2 (5 bases). V was clipped by 6 bases and J by 6 bases, with 12 bases between them. In germline, CDR1 is MNHNY, CDR2 SVGAGI (reference sequence). The CDR3 consists of 13 residues. CDR3 in DNA: TGTGCCAGCAGAAACCCTAGCTCCAATGAGCAGTTCTTC. It yields the protein CASRNPSSNEQFF.

The chain carries TRBV29-1 and TRBJ2-7; no reliable D call. The CDR3 totals 11 residues. Per germline, CDR1 SQVTM and CDR2 ANQGSEA. V dropped 6 bases and J dropped 2 bases, with 8 bases sitting between them. DNA for the CDR3: TGCAGCGTCCAAGCCGCCTACGAGCAGTACTTC. This encodes CSVQAAYEQYF.

The chain carries TRBV12-5 and TRBJ2-2; 9 bases are shared with TRBD2. In germline, CDR1 is LGHNT, CDR2 FRNRAP. The CDR3 runs to 16 residues. Trimming took 5 bases from V and 7 from J; bases not matched to a gene: 11. CDR3 region: CASGTLAGIAGGELFF. The DNA for the CDR3 is TGTGCTAGTGGTACCCTAGCGGGGATCGCTGGCGGGGAGCTGTTTTTT.